This T cell receptor (beta chain) was found in a study of blood T cell repertoires in COVID-19. Recruited during active infection, patients (from Seattle) were subsequently followed longitudinally. This CDR3 is built from 15 residues. CDR1 SGHRS and CDR2 YFSETQ come from the germline V gene. Unmatched junction bases numbered 10, after V lost 7 bases and J lost 6 bases. Generated by immunoSEQ multiplex PCR, the TCRdb table keeps only in-frame clones and is missing some. Among about 170,000 clones listed, approximately 86% were seen once. The receptor was isolated from a woman older than 75 with COVID-19, enrolled during active disease. The chain employs TRBV5-1 and TRBJ2-2, with TRBD1 identical over 9 bases. The sample consisted of peripheral blood. The CDR3 coding sequence is TGCGCCAGCTCGGCACAGGGGGCAGGCGCCGGGGAGCTGTTTTTT. Its translation is CASSAQGAGAGELFF. Filled out from reference TRBV5-1 and TRBJ2-2, the complete variable domain reads KAGVTQTPRYLIKTRGQQVTLSCSPISGHRSVSWYQQTPGQGLQFLFEYFSETQRNKGNFPGRFSGRQFSNSRSEMNVSTLELGDSALYLCASSAQGAGAGELFFGEGSRLTVL.